Shown below are 27 T cell receptor beta chains from a single sample sequenced in a study of cytomegalovirus exposure and HLA in healthy donors. The PCR used 60 Vbeta and 13 Jbeta primers. The data were produced by immunoSEQ multiplex PCR, yet TCRdb's version contains in-frame clones alone and is incomplete. The table shows approximately 150,000 clones, with 77% occurring only once. Sequenced: PBMCs. These receptors were collected from a woman aged 40 to 50 in good health and CMV-seropositive.

The rearrangement joins TRBV5-1 to TRBJ1-4, with a weak D call TRBD1 (5 bases). V lost 4 bases to trimming and J lost 8 bases, with 9 bases between them. CDR3 length: 12 amino acids. CDR1 and CDR2 (germline): SGHRS, YFSETQ. CDR3 DNA: TGCGCCAGCAGCGGGGCTGGGGAAAAACTGTTTTTT. This codes for CASSGAGEKLFF.

This chain uses TRBV6-1 with TRBJ1-2; tentatively, D is TRBD1 (5 bases). V was clipped by 6 bases and J by 0 bases, with 14 bases between them. The CDR3 length is 15 residues. CDR1 is MNHNS, CDR2 SASEGT, per germline. This CDR3 reads CASRRGGGTNYGYTF. In DNA, the CDR3 is TGTGCCAGCAGGCGAGGCGGGGGAACTAACTATGGCTACACCTTC.

J is TRBJ2-1 and V is TRBV5-8; 10 bases align to TRBD2. Germline loops: CDR1 SGHTS, CDR2 YDEGEE. V trimming: 6 bases; J trimming: 4 bases; junction bases outside the gene matches: 7. There are 15 residues in the CDR3. The chain's CDR3 is CASTPGLADYNEQFF. CDR3 sequence (DNA): TGTGCCAGCACCCCAGGACTAGCGGATTACAATGAGCAGTTCTTC.

The CDR3 DNA follows: TGTGCCAGCAGCGGCGGGGGAAGCACAGATACGCAGTATTTT. This translates into CASSGGGSTDTQYF. This chain joins TRBV7-2 and TRBJ2-3; 7 positions match TRBD2. The germline CDR1 and CDR2 sequences are SGHTA and FQGNSA. The CDR3 covers 14 residues. Germline trimming cut 5 bases from V and 0 bases from J; bases unmatched to any gene: 2.

The CDR3 sequence is CASSDGATGNTEAFF. The CDR3 region has the DNA TGTGCCAGCAGCGACGGAGCAACGGGGAACACTGAAGCTTTCTTT. The chain has TRBV21-1 and TRBJ1-1. TRBV21-1 is described as a pseudogene. This CDR3 is 15 amino acids long.

The gene calls are TRBV6-1 and TRBJ2-5, with D perhaps matching TRBD2 (6 bases). V shed 4 bases and J shed 0 bases, with 12 bases lying between them. The CDR3 loop spans 15 amino acids. Germline CDR1 is MNHNS and CDR2 is SASEGT. In DNA, the CDR3 is TGTGCCAGCAGTGTCCGCGGGGACTACCAAGAGACCCAGTACTTC. Encoded protein: CASSVRGDYQETQYF.

The chain employs TRBV19 and TRBJ1-2; D perhaps matches TRBD1 (6 bases). CDR3 length equals 15 residues. CDR1 and CDR2 (germline): LNHDA, SQIVND (reference sequence). Trimming pared 5 bases from V and 7 bases from J, leaving 20 bases between. As DNA, the CDR3 is TGTGCCAGTAGTCCTGCCCGGGGGGCGGTATCTGGCTACACCTTC. Protein: CASSPARGAVSGYTF.

The genes are TRBV12-5 and TRBJ1-1, with 7 bases identical to TRBD1. V was clipped by 7 bases and J by 4 bases; unmatched bases: 3. CDR3 size: 12 residues. Germline loops: CDR1 LGHNT, CDR2 FRNRAP. CDR3 bases: TGTGCTAGTGTAGGGGGCGGCACTGAAGCTTTCTTT. Encoded protein: CASVGGGTEAFF.

This rearrangement joins TRBV2 to TRBJ2-7, with 13 bases fitting TRBD2. With 6 bases clipped from V and 0 bases from J, the junction kept 5 bases outside the gene matches. This CDR3 has 16 amino acids. Germline-derived CDR1 and CDR2 are SNHLY and FYNNEI. The DNA for the CDR3 is TGTGCCAGCAGAAGAGGACTAGCGGGGGCCTCCTACGAGCAGTACTTC. It is translated as CASRRGLAGASYEQYF.

V gene TRBV19 combines with J gene TRBJ2-1; tentative D call: TRBD2 (5 bases). V was shortened by 3 bases and J by 0 bases, with 9 bases between the two germline ends. Per the germline V gene, CDR1 is LNHDA and CDR2 is SQIVND (reference sequence). This CDR3 has 15 amino acids. CDR3 sequence: CASSISTSSYNEQFF. In DNA, the CDR3 is TGTGCCAGTAGTATTTCCACTAGCTCCTACAATGAGCAGTTCTTC.

The rearrangement uses TRBV6-5 and TRBJ1-1, with TRBD1 as a possible D gene (5 bases). V gave up 5 bases and J gave up 0 bases, with 7 bases separating them. This CDR3 spans 13 amino acids. Germline V lookup: CDR1 MNHEY, CDR2 SVGAGI. The CDR3 spells CASSPTVNTEAFF. The CDR3 DNA reads TGTGCCAGCAGTCCGACAGTGAACACTGAAGCTTTCTTT.

This sequence joins TRBV10-3 and TRBJ2-1; 8 nucleotides agree with TRBD1. This CDR3 has 15 residues. Germline loops: CDR1 ENHRY, CDR2 SYGVKD. V was clipped by 3 bases and J by 7 bases; unmatched bases: 8. CDR3 nucleotides: TGTGCCATCAGTGACTACAGGACAGGGAAGAATGAGCAGTTCTTC. Protein product: CAISDYRTGKNEQFF.

The gene calls are TRBV29-1 and TRBJ1-1, with 7 nucleotides matching TRBD1. The CDR3 totals 12 residues. The germline V gene encodes CDR1 SQVTM and CDR2 ANQGSEA. V lost 3 bases and J lost 3; bases outside the gene matches: 1. The CDR3 reads CSVDRGYTEAFF. CDR3 sequence (DNA): TGCAGCGTTGACAGGGGGTACACTGAAGCTTTCTTT.

The V and J genes are TRBV5-1 and TRBJ1-4, with 8 positions matching TRBD1. Per the germline V gene, CDR1 is SGHRS and CDR2 is YFSETQ. This CDR3 contains 14 residues. V shed 2 bases and J 6 bases; nucleotides not matched to a gene: 3. In DNA form, the CDR3 reads TGCGCCAGCAGCTTTGACAGGGGCTATGAAAAACTGTTTTTT. This gives the protein CASSFDRGYEKLFF.

This clone has just a few counts. The rearrangement joins TRBV6-5 to TRBJ1-3; D not resolved. CDR3 length: 11 residues. The germline gives CDR1 MNHEY, CDR2 SVGAGI. V dropped 6 bases and J dropped 6 bases, with 6 bases sitting between them. CDR3 in DNA: TGTGCCAGCAGACAAGAAAACACCATATATTTT. Translating it yields CASRQENTIYF.

CDR3 amino acids: CASTTGENTGELFF. The DNA for the CDR3 is TGCGCCAGCACAACAGGAGAGAACACCGGGGAGCTGTTTTTT. The genes are TRBV5-1 and TRBJ2-2; D is possibly TRBD1 (5 bases). Germline V gene lookup returns CDR1 SGHRS and CDR2 YFSETQ. The CDR3 contains 14 residues. Trimming left V 6 bases short and J 1 base short, with 10 bases between.

The chain couples TRBV10-3 to TRBJ1-1; D is perhaps TRBD1 (6 bases). CDR1 and CDR2 (germline): ENHRY, SYGVKD. The CDR3 consists of 12 residues. Trimming took 11 bases from V and 5 from J, leaving 15 bases between them. This chain's CDR3 is CAAKQGETEAFF. The CDR3 DNA sequence: TGTGCCGCGAAACAGGGAGAGACTGAAGCTTTCTTT.

In its sample, this clone was seen a few times. V gene TRBV12-5 combines with J gene TRBJ1-4; D is ambiguous. In germline, CDR1 is LGHNT, CDR2 FRNRAP. V lost 4 bases and J lost 8, with 17 bases in between. The CDR3 extends over 15 amino acids. The CDR3 is CASGSSWRAKEKLFF. CDR3 DNA sequence: TGTGCTAGTGGTTCGTCGTGGAGGGCAAAGGAAAAACTGTTTTTT.

The gene calls are TRBV10-2 and TRBJ1-1; D remains ambiguous. Germline V gives CDR1 WSHSY, CDR2 SAAADI. This CDR3 region has 13 residues. V was cut by 2 bases and J by 7 bases, with 11 bases left in between. Here the CDR3 reads CASSEPERVEAFF. In DNA, the CDR3 is TGCGCCAGCAGTGAGCCCGAGCGGGTTGAAGCTTTCTTT.

This rearrangement joins TRBV7-8 to TRBJ1-2, with 7 bases identical to TRBD1. CDR3 length: 14 amino acids. CDR1 is SGHVS, CDR2 FQNEAQ, per germline. V was clipped by 1 base and J by 3 bases; unmatched bases: 2. CDR3 DNA sequence: TGTGCCAGCAGCTTAGGGACAGGTTACTATGGCTACACCTTC. This sequence encodes CASSLGTGYYGYTF.

In this sample, this clone turned up a few times. This chain links TRBV18 with TRBJ2-2; TRBD1 agrees at 10 bases. This CDR3 contains 16 residues. Germline V gene lookup returns CDR1 KGHSH and CDR2 LQKENI. V was clipped by 3 bases and J by 3 bases; unmatched bases: 4. The CDR3 spells CASSPPGQGYTGELFF. CDR3 DNA: TGTGCCAGCTCACCTCCGGGACAGGGGTACACCGGGGAGCTGTTTTTT.

The chain is built from TRBV19 and TRBJ1-2; 8 nucleotides match TRBD1. Looked up from germline, CDR1 is LNHDA and CDR2 is SQIVND (reference sequence). The V segment lost 5 bases and the J segment 2 bases; nucleotides outside the gene matches: 7. The CDR3 totals 15 residues. The CDR3 DNA sequence: TGTGCCAGTAGTTATGAAACAGGGGGAAACTATGGCTACACCTTC. Its protein is CASSYETGGNYGYTF.

In this sample, this clone turned up a few times. The J gene is TRBJ1-4, the V gene TRBV11-2; perhaps TRBD1 as D (6 bases). From germline, CDR1 is SGHAT and CDR2 FQNNGV. The CDR3 spans 15 residues. With 5 bases removed from V and 3 bases from J, the gap between germline ends came to 13 bases. The CDR3 coding sequence is TGTGCCAGCAGCCCAGACAGGCAGGCTAATGAAAAACTGTTTTTT. It encodes CASSPDRQANEKLFF.

The genes are TRBV7-2 and TRBJ1-6; D gene ambiguous. V was clipped by 5 bases and J by 5 bases, with 16 bases between them. Germline-derived CDR1 and CDR2 are SGHTA and FQGNSA. The CDR3 is 16 residues long. For the CDR3, the DNA is TGTGCCAGCAGCAATCAGGCTCGACAAAATAATTCACCCCTCCACTTT. Amino acids: CASSNQARQNNSPLHF. The full variable domain, rest sourced from reference TRBV7-2 and TRBJ1-6, is GAGVSQSPSNKVTEKGKDVELRCDPISGHTALYWYRQSLGQGLEFLIYFQGNSAPDKSGLPSDRFSAERTGGSVSTLTIQRTQQEDSAVYLCASSNQARQNNSPLHFGNGTRLTVT.

This clone was detected a few times. This chain connects TRBV30 to TRBJ1-3; D gene unclear. Trimming shortened V by 0 bases and J by 1 base, and 7 bases separated the two germline ends. Germline V gene sequence: CDR1 GTSNPN, CDR2 SVGIG (reference sequence). There are 14 residues in the CDR3. The CDR3 sequence: CAWSVGRSGNTIYF. DNA for the CDR3: TGTGCCTGGAGTGTAGGGAGATCTGGAAACACCATATATTTT.

This clone was recorded a few times. The J gene is TRBJ1-2, the V gene TRBV4-3, with 9 bases lining up with TRBD1. V trimming: 2 bases; J trimming: 4 bases; junction bases outside the gene matches: 5. The CDR3 loop spans 15 amino acids. Per germline, CDR1 LGHNA and CDR2 YSLEER. The CDR3 nucleotides read TGCGCCAGCAGCCAATCGGGACAGGGTGCCTATGGCTACACCTTC. This codes for CASSQSGQGAYGYTF.

The CDR3 here is CASRGVNGGYNEQFF. As DNA, the CDR3 is TGTGCCAGCAGGGGGGTCAACGGGGGATACAATGAGCAGTTCTTC. The chain links TRBV11-3 to TRBJ2-1, with D maybe TRBD2 (6 bases). The CDR3 is 15 residues long. CDR1 is SGHNT and CDR2 is YENEEA in the germline V gene. V lost 6 bases and J lost 4, with 16 bases in between.